The 11 T cell receptor beta chains below were found in one sample sequenced in a study of PD-1 blockade in classical Hodgkin lymphoma. Exposure to brentuximab vedotin varied, and each patient had relapsed following autologous stem cell transplantation. The CD4+ T cells used were purified from thawed PBMCs through magnetic negative selection. The assay was immunoSEQ multiplex PCR, and TCRdb's table has in-frame clones only and misses some. The data show tens of thousands of clones, 85% seen once. The sample was CD4+ T cells from blood, taken at baseline. These receptors were taken from a human donor with classical Hodgkin lymphoma.

The chain recombines TRBV5-1 with TRBJ2-1; 15 nucleotides match TRBD2. The CDR3 sequence is 17 residues long. V was clipped by 3 bases and J by 7 bases; unmatched bases: 8. The germline V gene has CDR1 SGHRS and CDR2 YFSETQ. CDR3 sequence reads: CASSSGLAGGPRNEQFF. The CDR3 DNA sequence: TGCGCCAGCAGCTCAGGACTAGCGGGAGGGCCACGGAATGAGCAGTTCTTC.

The V gene is TRBV19, the J gene TRBJ1-6, with a possible D match to TRBD1 (5 bases). Trimming left V 1 base short and J 10 bases short, with 14 bases between. The CDR3 is 15 amino acids. Germline CDR1 is LNHDA and CDR2 is SQIVND (reference sequence). CDR3: CASSIGRRQHSPLHF. CDR3 nucleotide sequence: TGTGCCAGTAGTATAGGCAGGCGACAGCACTCACCCCTCCACTTT. Full variable domain (remainder filled in from reference TRBV19 and TRBJ1-6): DGGITQSPKYLFRKEGQNVTLSCEQNLNHDAMYWYRQDPGQGLRLIYYSQIVNDFQKGDIAEGYSVSREKKESFPLTVTSAQKNPTAFYLCASSIGRRQHSPLHFGNGTRLTVT.

This clone was recorded only once. V is TRBV10-3 and J is TRBJ2-1, with 9 bases matching TRBD2. The CDR3 contains 16 residues. With 4 bases clipped from V and 0 bases from J, the junction kept 4 bases outside the gene matches. The germline V gene encodes CDR1 ENHRY and CDR2 SYGVKD. CDR3 region: CAISGDSGSSYNEQFF. DNA of the CDR3: TGTGCCATCAGTGGCGATAGCGGGAGCTCCTACAATGAGCAGTTCTTC.

The CDR3 spells CASRSEQATEQYF. The CDR3 nucleotides are TGTGCCAGCAGGTCCGAACAAGCTACCGAGCAGTACTTC. This rearrangement joins TRBV6-6 to TRBJ2-7; unclear D gene. The germline gives CDR1 MNHNY, CDR2 SVGAGI (reference sequence). V gave up 6 bases and J gave up 6 bases, with 15 bases separating them. The length of the CDR3 is 13 residues.

This clone was seen only a few times. J is TRBJ1-1 and V is TRBV11-3; possibly TRBD1 for D (5 bases). Germline values: CDR1 SGHNT, CDR2 YENEEA. The V gene lost 10 bases and the J gene lost 4 bases, with 19 bases spanning the gap. The CDR3 is 14 amino acids. CDR3 nucleotides: TGTGCCACACCTAAACCCCCGGGACCCACTGAAGCTTTCTTT. Translated: CATPKPPGPTEAFF.

To note about this clone: The junction and the germline gene differ at one end; a read error may be behind it. The rearrangement uses TRBV28 and TRBJ1-4; no definite D call. The V gene's germline CDR1 is MDHEN and CDR2 SYDVKM. The CDR3 is made up of 13 amino acids. CDR3 DNA sequence: TGTGCCAGCAGCTCCGCGGGAACGGAAACACTGTTTTTT. Translating gives CASSSAGTETLFF.

The chain recombines TRBV5-4 with TRBJ2-1; 7 bases map to TRBD2. Germline CDR1 reads SGHNT; CDR2 reads YYREEE (reference sequence). With 4 bases clipped from V and 0 bases from J, the junction kept 4 bases outside the gene matches. The CDR3 extends over 15 amino acids. CDR3 nucleotides: TGTGCCAGCAGCGACGGGGGGAGCTCCTACAATGAGCAGTTCTTC. Amino acids: CASSDGGSSYNEQFF.

The rearrangement links TRBV6-1 to TRBJ1-2; no definite D call. With 8 bases removed from V and 12 bases from J, the gap between germline ends came to 13 bases. The CDR3 is made up of 10 amino acids. Germline lookup yields CDR1 MNHNS and CDR2 SASEGT. The CDR3 protein is CASGAGRDTF. The CDR3 nucleotides read TGTGCCAGCGGCGCCGGCCGGGACACCTTC.

The chain's CDR3 is CASSYSRVSSYNEQFF. The CDR3 bases are TGTGCCAGCAGTTACTCGCGGGTGAGCTCCTACAATGAGCAGTTCTTC. The rearrangement uses TRBV6-5 and TRBJ2-1; D may be TRBD2 (5 bases). The germline V gene encodes CDR1 MNHEY and CDR2 SVGAGI. The CDR3 has 16 amino acids. Between the trimmed V and J ends, which lost 0 bases and 0 bases, there was a span of 9 bases.

This chain connects TRBV18 to TRBJ2-3; D is unresolved. Per the germline V gene, CDR1 is KGHSH and CDR2 is LQKENI. The V end lost 0 bases, the J end lost 0 bases, and 16 bases lay between the germline ends. The CDR3 covers 18 residues. CDR3 sequence (DNA): TGTGCCAGCTCACCACCATTTATTGAACAGCTTAGCACAGATACGCAGTATTTT. It translates to CASSPPFIEQLSTDTQYF. The full variable domain, completed using reference TRBV18 and TRBJ2-3, is NAGVMQNPRHLVRRRGQEARLRCSPMKGHSHVYWYRQLPEEGLKFMVYLQKENIIDESGMPKERFSAEFPKEGPSILRIQQVVRGDSAAYFCASSPPFIEQLSTDTQYFGPGTRLTVL.

The chain combines TRBV4-1 with TRBJ1-3; D is uncertain. CDR1 is MGHRA, CDR2 YSYEKL, per germline. Trimming took 0 bases from V and 2 from J, leaving 14 bases between them. The CDR3 covers 17 residues. The CDR3: CASSQDFGVLTGNTIYF. CDR3 nucleotides: TGCGCCAGCAGCCAAGATTTCGGAGTTCTCACTGGAAACACCATATATTTT.